Shown below are 8 T cell receptor beta chains from a single sample sequenced in a study of CD8+ T cells in alopecia areata. Extracted RNA was reverse transcribed, and the resulting cDNA served as sequencing template. The repertoire was sequenced with immunoSEQ multiplex PCR; TCRdb's copy has only in-frame clones and lacks some. The sample lists roughly 110,000 clones, none appearing once, the ten largest making up about 19%. The source material was lesional skin. Every receptor here comes from a C3H/HeJ mouse with alopecia areata. Mice of this strain are of MHC haplotype H2-k.

A note on this clone: Gene and germline names: mouse. The CDR3 goes on 4 residues after the read ends, and that part is filled in from the germline J gene. The gene calls are TRBV1 and TRBJ2-5; a weak D match, TRBD1 (6 bases). The CDR3 is 11 residues long. From germline, CDR1 is NSQYPW and CDR2 LRSPGD (reference sequence). This CDR3 reads CTCIGGDTQYF. The covered CDR3 bases are TGCACCTGCATAGGGGGAGAC.

This clone was detected only a few times. Mouse gene names apply. The read is 4 residues too short to cover the CDR3 end, so that end is filled in from the germline J gene. At the DNA level, this CDR3 is encoded by other sequences in the same sample as well. The chain is built from TRBV13-3 and TRBJ2-5; possibly TRBD2 for D (6 bases). The CDR3 loop spans 14 amino acids. CDR1 and CDR2 from the germline V gene are NNHDY and SYVADS. V was pared by 5 bases and J by 2 bases, with 12 bases between. The CDR3 here is CASRGGGGQDTQYF. The part of the CDR3 DNA that was read is TGTGCCAGCAGGGGGGGAGGAGGCCAAGAC.

To note about this clone: The gene symbols are mouse symbols. Coverage ceases 4 residues before the CDR3 finishes, and the germline J gene fills in the end. The chain couples TRBV19 to TRBJ2-1; TRBD2 matches 7 bases. CDR3 length: 14 amino acids. Germline assignment: CDR1 FNHDT and CDR2 SITEND (reference sequence). V dropped 7 bases and J dropped 1; count of bases not matched to a gene: 5. CDR3 sequence reads: CASCAGGNYAEQFF. CDR3 DNA, as far as it was read: TGTGCCAGCTGTGCTGGGGGAAACTATGCT.

This clone appeared a few times. All gene names here are mouse names. CDR3 region: CASSAWAETLYF. CDR3 DNA (partial): TGTGCCAGCAGTGCGTGGGCAGAA. The chain joins TRBV13-1 to TRBJ2-3; D remains unclear. The read ends 4 residues before the CDR3 terminus; that terminus is restored from the germline J gene. The CDR3 has 12 amino acids. Deletions cut 3 bases from V and 3 bases from J, with 5 bases between. The germline CDR1 and CDR2 sequences are NSHNY and SYGAGN.

This clone was seen only a few times. The protein listed by TCRdb differs at residue 10 from the translated DNA, so the DNA translation is shown. Gene names are the mouse ones. The missing CDR3 end, 3 residues past where the read stops, is filled in from the germline J gene. This chain joins TRBV16 and TRBJ1-3; 7 bases match TRBD1. CDR3 length: 13 amino acids. Trimming at V came to 7 bases and at J to 4 bases, leaving 4 bases not matched to a gene. Germline V gives CDR1 SGHSA, CDR2 FRNQAP. The CDR3: CASKTGRGNTLYF. The DNA read from the CDR3 is TGTGCAAGCAAGACAGGGCGAGGAAATACG.

This clone was seen a few times. Gene names are the mouse ones. The CDR3 end lies 4 residues beyond the end of the read and is filled in from the germline J gene. This chain links TRBV1 with TRBJ1-1, with D perhaps TRBD1 (6 bases). CDR3 length equals 15 residues. Germline V gene sequence: CDR1 NSQYPW, CDR2 LRSPGD (reference sequence). Trimming removed 1 base at V and 1 base at J, with 10 bases between. The CDR3 sequence is CTCSAGGRGNTEVFF. Incomplete CDR3 DNA: TGCACCTGCAGTGCAGGGGGGCGCGGGAACACA. Supplemented by reference TRBV1 and TRBJ1-1, the full variable domain reads VTLLEQNPRWRLVPRGQAVNLRCILKNSQYPWMSWYQQDLQKQLQWLFTLRSPGDKEVKSLPGADYLATRVTDTELRLQVANMSQGRTLYCTCSAGGRGNTEVFFGKGTRLTVV.

On this clone: Each gene name is a mouse one. The sequence runs out 4 residues before the end of the CDR3; the remainder is reconstructed from the germline J gene. This rearrangement joins TRBV31 to TRBJ2-3, with no clear D. V was clipped by 0 bases and J by 2 bases, with 9 bases between them. Looked up from germline, CDR1 is GKSSPN and CDR2 is SITVG. The CDR3 length is 14 residues. CDR3 sequence: CAWSLGGNAETLYF. The part of the CDR3 DNA that was read is TGTGCCTGGAGTCTGGGAGGGAATGCAGAA. Combining the CDR3 with reference TRBV31 and TRBJ2-3 gives the whole variable domain AQTIHQWPVAEIKAVGSPLSLGCTIKGKSSPNLYWYWQATGGTLQQLFYSITVGQVESVVQLNLSASRPKDDQFILSTEKLLLSHSGFYLCAWSLGGNAETLYFGSGTRLTVL.

Ten or more counts support this clone. TCRdb gives a protein that differs at residue 12 from what the DNA encodes, so the protein here is translated from the DNA. The germline and genes are mouse ones. Read coverage stops 3 residues before the CDR3 terminus; the germline J gene supplies the remainder. The chain combines TRBV13-3 with TRBJ1-6, with 9 bases aligning to TRBD1. TRBJ1-6 has ORF status, its function being uncertain. This CDR3 is built from 15 residues. CDR1 and CDR2 (germline): NNHDY, SYVADS. V shed 4 bases and J 3 bases; nucleotides not matched to a gene: 2. Partial CDR3 DNA: TGTGCCAGCAGTCCGGGACAGGGCTATAATTCGCCC. Protein product: CASSPGQGYNSP. The CDR3 as a whole reads CASSPGQGYNSPLYF.